This passage covers 5 T cell receptor beta chains from one sample sequenced in a study of OX40 agonist ivuxolimab in advanced cancers. Method: immunoSEQ multiplex PCR; TCRdb's copy keeps in-frame clones and lacks some. The repertoire holds tens of thousands of clones, with 75% to 95% as singletons. Sequenced material: CD4+ or CD8+ T cells sorted from blood, taken in a trial of the OX40 agonist ivuxolimab. Source of these receptors: an adult with an advanced solid tumor such as melanoma, head and neck, liver or kidney cancer.

The gene calls are TRBV9 and TRBJ2-6; D remains ambiguous. The length of the CDR3 is 15 residues. V was cut by 3 bases and J by 1 base, with 8 bases left in between. CDR1 and CDR2 (germline): SGDLS, YYNGEE. The CDR3 region has the DNA TGTGCCAGCAGCGAGTGGACGTCTGGGGCCAACGTCCTGACTTTC. Encoded protein: CASSEWTSGANVLTF.

The chain uses TRBV7-3 and TRBJ2-1, with D perhaps TRBD1 or TRBD2 (6 bases each). Germline V CDR1 and CDR2: SGHTA, FQGTGA. Trimming shortened V by 1 base and J by 6 bases, and 10 bases separated the two germline ends. This CDR3 spans 14 amino acids. For the CDR3, the DNA is TGTGCCAGCAGCTTAATCAGGGGAGGCAATGAGCAGTTCTTC. It codes for CASSLIRGGNEQFF.

The chain recombines TRBV7-6 with TRBJ2-1; 7 bases agree with TRBD2. Germline values: CDR1 SGHVS, CDR2 FNYEAQ. The CDR3 has 15 residues. Trimming took 5 bases from V and 6 from J; bases not matched to a gene: 10. The CDR3 DNA reads TGTGCCAGCAGCCAGAGCGGGGCGGGCGTCAATGAGCAGTTCTTC. Translated, it gives CASSQSGAGVNEQFF. The entire variable domain, with the rest obtained from reference TRBV7-6 and TRBJ2-1, is as follows: GAGVSQSPRYKVTKRGQDVALRCDPISGHVSLYWYRQALGQGPEFLTYFNYEAQQDKSGLPNDRFSAERPEGSISTLTIQRTEQRDSAMYRCASSQSGAGVNEQFFGPGTRLTVL.

The rearrangement uses TRBV18 and TRBJ2-1; a weak D match, TRBD2 (6 bases). The CDR3 covers 16 residues. Trimming removed 3 bases from V and 9 bases from J, with 21 bases in between. Germline V CDR1 and CDR2: KGHSH, LQKENI. CDR3 in DNA: TGTGCCAGCTCACCCCCGGGACTTACACAATCGGGTGAGCAGTTCTTC. It is translated as CASSPPGLTQSGEQFF.

The chain links TRBV5-1 to TRBJ2-7; D remains ambiguous. Per germline, CDR1 SGHRS and CDR2 YFSETQ. The CDR3 has 14 amino acids. V was shortened by 2 bases and J by 2 bases, with 11 bases between the two germline ends. In DNA, the CDR3 is TGCGCCAGCAGCTTCCCAGACGGGCCCTACGAGCAGTACTTC. It codes for CASSFPDGPYEQYF.